These 7 T cell receptor beta chains share one sample of origin, sequenced in a study of blood T cell repertoires in COVID-19. Sequencing was performed with immunoSEQ multiplex PCR; in TCRdb, only in-frame clones are kept and a portion is missing. The sample includes 100,000 to 150,000 clones, more than 70% seen only once; the top ten take around 3%. The sample consisted of peripheral blood. These receptors were taken from a woman aged 80 or over with COVID-19, enrolled during active disease.

The rearrangement uses TRBV10-3 and TRBJ2-5; TRBD1 matches 10 bases. Germline V gene sequence: CDR1 ENHRY, CDR2 SYGVKD. The junction had 6 bases not matched to a gene; V was cut back by 6 bases and J by 2 bases. The CDR3 loop spans 15 amino acids. CDR3 nucleotides: TGTGCCATCAGCCTCGGACAGGGGGTTCAAGAGACCCAGTACTTC. Translating gives CAISLGQGVQETQYF.

Regarding this clone: The junction and the germline gene differ at one end; a read error may be behind it. In DNA, the CDR3 is TGCGCCCGCAGCTTGGGGGGGGGACTTTCCTCCTACGAGCAGTACTTC. Its protein product is CARSLGGGLSSYEQYF. The gene calls are TRBV5-1 and TRBJ2-7; 7 nucleotides line up with TRBD2. The CDR3 extends over 16 amino acids. Germline CDR1 and CDR2: SGHRS and YFSETQ.

The chain couples TRBV9 to TRBJ1-2; D gene ambiguous. The CDR3 totals 15 residues. V gave up 0 bases and J gave up 2 bases, with 11 bases separating them. Germline-derived CDR1 and CDR2 are SGDLS and YYNGEE. CDR3 loop: CASSVAEGQNYGYTF. The CDR3 DNA follows: TGTGCCAGCAGCGTAGCTGAGGGCCAAAACTATGGCTACACCTTC.

In this sample, this clone turned up once. The chain links TRBV7-9 to TRBJ2-7; maybe TRBD1 (6 bases). Germline V gene sequence: CDR1 SEHNR, CDR2 FQNEAQ (reference sequence). The length of the CDR3 is 14 residues. V was trimmed by 3 bases and J by 3 bases, leaving 12 bases between them. CDR3 in amino acids: CASSLAGTYYEQYF. The DNA for the CDR3 is TGTGCCAGCAGCTTGGCCGGGACATACTACGAGCAGTACTTC.

The count of this clone is one. The chain links TRBV6-1 to TRBJ2-5; D ambiguous. This CDR3 contains 15 residues. V was clipped by 2 bases and J by 3 bases, with 13 bases between them. CDR1 and CDR2 from the germline V gene are MNHNS and SASEGT. The CDR3 region has the DNA TGTGCCAGCAGTGAAACACCCCAGGAAAAAGAGACCCAGTACTTC. It is translated as CASSETPQEKETQYF.

This chain links TRBV19 with TRBJ2-1; 8 nucleotides line up with TRBD2. With V trimmed by 8 bases and J by 9 bases, 9 bases remained unmatched. Germline V gene lookup returns CDR1 LNHDA and CDR2 SQIVND (reference sequence). The CDR3 has 13 residues. The CDR3 DNA reads TGTGCCAGTGGCGGGACTAGTTCCGTTGAGCAGTTCTTC. Translation: CASGGTSSVEQFF.

The chain joins TRBV7-6 to TRBJ2-1, with a possible D match to TRBD2 (6 bases). V was pared by 0 bases and J by 7 bases, with 13 bases between. The CDR3 runs 15 residues. Germline values: CDR1 SGHVS, CDR2 FNYEAQ. Here the CDR3 reads CASSLAPGVTNEQFF. As DNA, the CDR3 is TGTGCCAGCAGCTTAGCGCCGGGAGTGACAAATGAGCAGTTCTTC. Full variable domain (outside the CDR3, taken from reference TRBV7-6 and TRBJ2-1): GAGVSQSPRYKVTKRGQDVALRCDPISGHVSLYWYRQALGQGPEFLTYFNYEAQQDKSGLPNDRFSAERPEGSISTLTIQRTEQRDSAMYRCASSLAPGVTNEQFFGPGTRLTVL.